These T cell receptor beta chains were read from a single sample in a study of T cell repertoires in cytomegalovirus infection. TCRdb re-called the reads through MiXCR, storing one row per CDR3 protein. This table has 560,000 or so distinct CDR3 sequences, approximately 16% appearing once. Input material: CD8+ T cells from PBMCs. The source is a human donor in good health (CMV status not recorded). Some clones in this sample may be carry-over from other donors' samples. Each CDR3 is given with its conserved first and last residue. D genes are given only for firm matches. A row's size may be missing; if present it is once, few, many or a size class.

- | TRBJ1-5 | TRBV19 | many | CASSIRQFEWSNQPQHF | TGTGCCAGTAGTATCAGACAGTTTGAGTGGAGCAATCAGCCCCAGCATTTT
TRBD1 | TRBJ2-1 | TRBV5-1 | few | CASSVDRGQGNEQFF | TGCGCCAGCAGCGTAGACAGGGGGCAAGGCAATGAGCAGTTCTTC
- | TRBJ2-1 | TRBV19 | many | CASSILVVDNEQFF | TGTGCCAGTAGTATTTTGGTGGTTGACAATGAGCAGTTCTTC
TRBD1 | TRBJ2-7 | TRBV10-3 | - | CAIGTGAEQYF | TGTGCCATCGGGACAGGGGCCGAGCAGTACTTC
TRBD1 | TRBJ1-1 | TRBV27 | - | CASSLAPGGPNTEALF | TGTGCCAGCAGTCTGGCCCCAGGGGGTCCGAACACTGAAGCTCTCTTT
- | TRBJ1-1 | TRBV9 | - | CASSPNPIMREEAFF | TGTGCCAGCAGCCCCAACCCGATAATGCGGGAGGAAGCTTTCTTT
- | TRBJ1-5 | TRBV7-9 | many | CASSRTDSNQPQHF | TGTGCCAGCAGTCGGACTGATAGCAATCAGCCCCAGCATTTT
- | TRBJ2-4 | TRBV6-5 | few | CASSYLPGTGMNIQYF | TGTGCCAGCAGTTACCTCCCCGGGACGGGTATGAACATTCAGTACTTC
- | TRBJ1-4 | TRBV11-2 | many | CASSSSKPTSTNEKLFF | TGTGCCAGCAGCAGCAGCAAACCCACATCAACTAATGAAAAACTGTTTTTT
TRBD1 | TRBJ2-7 | TRBV2 | - | CASTRDRGNEQYF | TGTGCCAGCACCCGGGACAGGGGGAACGAGCAGTACTTC
- | TRBJ2-5 | TRBV4-1 | many | CASSQAFQETQYF | TGCGCCAGCAGCCAAGCCTTTCAAGAGACCCAGTACTTC
TRBD2 | TRBJ2-1 | TRBV20-1 | few | CSGRGLEYNEQFF | TGCAGTGGACGAGGACTAGAATACAATGAGCAGTTCTTC
TRBD1 | TRBJ2-7 | TRBV20-1 | few | CSARDRIPGQGRYEQYF | TGCAGTGCTAGAGACCGGATTCCGGGACAGGGACGCTACGAGCAGTACTTC
- | TRBJ2-1 | TRBV19 | few | CASSTVNSGNEQFF | TGTGCCAGTAGCACGGTGAACAGTGGGAATGAGCAGTTCTTC
- | TRBJ2-1 | TRBV5-6 | many | CASSRGGYNEQFF | TGTGCCAGCAGCCGTGGGGGATACAATGAGCAGTTCTTC
- | TRBJ2-3 | TRBV7-7 | few | CASSPDSGKDTQYF | TGTGCCAGCAGCCCGGACTCGGGGAAAGATACGCAGTATTTT
- | TRBJ2-5 | TRBV7-9 | many | CASSLARTGVQETQYF | TGTGCCAGCAGCTTAGCGCGTACCGGGGTTCAAGAGACCCAGTACTTC
TRBD1 | TRBJ2-7 | TRBV27 | - | CASSSGLGDRVYEQYF | TGTGCCAGCAGTTCTGGATTGGGGGACAGGGTCTACGAGCAGTACTTC
- | TRBJ1-5 | TRBV7-9 | many | CASSFGTKRNQPQHF | TGTGCCAGCAGCTTTGGTACCAAACGCAATCAGCCCCAGCATTTT
- | TRBJ1-1 | TRBV7-6 | many | CASSLRGASTTGTEAFF | TGTGCCAGCAGCTTAAGAGGGGCCAGCACAACAGGGACTGAAGCTTTCTTT
- | TRBJ2-3 | TRBV7-9 | many | CASSGRDTTAGDTQYF | TGTGCCAGCAGCGGGCGGGACACCACCGCGGGAGATACGCAGTATTTT
- | TRBJ2-7 | TRBV6-6 | - | CASSSRTSSYEQYF | TGTGCCAGCAGTTCGCGGACGAGCTCCTACGAGCAGTACTTC
- | TRBJ2-7 | TRBV7-9 | many | CASSPTDPYEQYF | TGTGCCAGCAGCCCAACAGATCCCTACGAGCAGTACTTC
- | TRBJ2-3 | TRBV9 | few | CASSATSSYGTDTQYF | TGTGCCAGCAGCGCCACTAGCTCCTACGGCACAGATACGCAGTATTTT
TRBD2 | TRBJ2-3 | TRBV7-9 | few | CASTGRDTDTQYF | TGTGCCAGCACCGGGAGGGACACAGATACGCAGTATTTT
- | TRBJ2-7 | TRBV11-2 | many | CASSLVRTYEQYF | TGTGCCAGCAGCTTAGTCCGAACCTACGAGCAGTACTTC
- | TRBJ2-1 | TRBV27 | many | CASSPGGVREQFF | TGTGCCAGTTCCCCCGGGGGAGTACGTGAGCAGTTCTTC
TRBD1 | TRBJ1-3 | TRBV9 | few | CASSLTGLSGNTIYF | TGTGCCAGCAGCTTGACAGGGCTCTCTGGAAACACCATATATTTT
TRBD2 | TRBJ2-7 | TRBV6-6 | many | CASSYGTSGYEQYF | TGTGCCAGCAGTTACGGTACTAGCGGTTACGAGCAGTACTTC
- | TRBJ2-7 | TRBV4-1 | - | CASSQIPGFPYEQYF | TGCGCCAGCAGCCAAATTCCGGGGTTCCCCTACGAGCAGTACTTC
TRBD1 | TRBJ2-7 | TRBV11-2 | many | CASSLDSRTGTKRESYEQYF | TGTGCCAGCAGCTTAGACTCCAGGACAGGGACGAAGAGGGAGTCCTACGAGCAGTACTTC
TRBD1 | TRBJ1-5 | TRBV2 | - | CASSGTGEKNQPQHF | TGTGCCAGCAGTGGGACAGGGGAAAAAAATCAGCCCCAGCATTTT
- | TRBJ1-2 | TRBV20-1 | few | CSARTGGSYTF | TGCAGTGCCAGAACAGGTGGTAGCTACACCTTC
- | TRBJ2-5 | TRBV7-8 | many | CASSSWGATQETQYF | TGTGCCAGCAGCTCCTGGGGGGCAACCCAAGAGACCCAGTACTTC
TRBD2 | TRBJ2-2 | TRBV7-3 | many | CASSLTSGGFSGELFF | TGTGCCAGCAGCTTAACTAGCGGGGGGTTCAGCGGGGAGCTGTTTTTT
TRBD1 | TRBJ2-7 | TRBV20-1 | - | CSARTGSYEQYF | TGCAGTGCTAGGACAGGGTCCTACGAGCAGTACTTC
- | TRBJ2-2 | TRBV7-3 | many | CASSIDTGELFF | TGTGCCAGCAGTATCGACACCGGGGAGCTGTTTTTT
- | TRBJ2-7 | TRBV5-6 | many | CASSLQGLYEQYF | TGTGCCAGCAGCTTGCAGGGACTCTACGAGCAGTACTTC
TRBD2 | TRBJ2-5 | TRBV2 | few | CASSEAGVGGLEETQYF | TGTGCCAGCAGTGAAGCGGGTGTGGGAGGGCTCGAAGAGACCCAGTACTTC
TRBD1 | TRBJ1-2 | TRBV19 | - | CASSIDPTGGHYGYTF | TGTGCCAGTAGTATCGATCCGACAGGGGGCCATTATGGCTACACCTTC
- | TRBJ1-2 | TRBV3-1 | many | CASSPRRTARGGYGYTF | TGTGCCAGCAGCCCCCGCCGGACGGCTCGAGGCGGCTATGGCTACACCTTC
- | TRBJ1-2 | TRBV25-1 | few | CASGPVGYGYTF | TGTGCCAGCGGGCCGGTCGGCTATGGCTACACCTTC
- | TRBJ2-1 | TRBV28 | - | CASSRGTEGYNEQFF | TGTGCCAGCAGTCGCGGGACAGAGGGCTACAATGAGCAGTTCTTC
- | TRBJ2-2 | TRBV7-6 | many | CASSTPRATSSGELFF | TGTGCCAGCAGCACCCCTCGGGCAACATCGTCGGGGGAGCTGTTTTTT
- | TRBJ2-1 | TRBV6-1 | - | CASSYREGEVNEQLF | TGTGCCAGCAGTTACAGGGAGGGGGAGGTCAATGAGCAGTTGTTC
- | TRBJ1-1 | TRBV7-6 | many | CASSSSQGRNTEAFF | TGTGCCAGCAGCTCTTCACAGGGTAGGAACACTGAAGCTTTCTTT
- | TRBJ2-3 | TRBV27 | once | CATGTRGWDTQYF | TGTGCCACCGGTACGAGGGGGTGGGATACGCAGTATTTT
- | TRBJ2-7 | TRBV7-3 | many | CASSRGGESQQYF | TGTGCCAGCAGCCGAGGGGGGGAAAGCCAGCAGTACTTC
- | TRBJ1-1 | TRBV7-2 | many | CASSLLALNTEAFF | TGTGCCAGCAGCTTGTTGGCTTTGAACACTGAAGCTTTCTTT
TRBD2 | TRBJ2-1 | TRBV7-3 | many | CASSSGTSGTREQFF | TGTGCCAGCAGCTCTGGGACTAGCGGGACACGTGAGCAGTTCTTC
- | TRBJ2-2 | TRBV4-1 | - | CASSQADYTGELFF | TGCGCCAGCAGCCAAGCGGACTACACCGGGGAGCTGTTTTTT